This TCR beta chain originates from a study of blood T cell repertoires in COVID-19. This table comes from immunoSEQ multiplex PCR, and its TCRdb copy is limited to in-frame clones, with some not included. The sample lists about 160,000 clones; just under 85% were seen once. Regarding this clone: Other DNA variants within this sample encode the same CDR3.

The CDR3 has 14 residues. Trimming left V 5 bases short and J 3 bases short, with 13 bases between. CDR1 is KGHSH and CDR2 is LQKENI in the germline V gene. The V call is TRBV18, the J call TRBJ1-2; D unclear. The material sequenced was peripheral blood. The TCR originated in a woman of 80 years or more with acute or convalescent COVID-19. CDR3 sequence: CASSRTGRDYGYTF. The CDR3 nucleotides read TGTGCCAGCTCAAGGACCGGGAGAGACTATGGCTACACCTTC.